Below, 32 T cell receptor beta chains from the same sample are listed, as sequenced in a study of shared clonotypes between healthy human individuals (dated by TCRdb to 2020 to 2021). The library relied on the immunoSEQ multiplex PCR assay. In its TCRdb copy, this immuneACCESS table keeps in-frame sequences only and misses some clones. Where compared with another copy, unresolved V genes explain less than half of these, and the others have no known cause. Within this sample are under 1,100,000 clones, with around 74% of them counted one time only. Jointly, the top ten make up 1.4% of the sample. Material: memory CD4+ T cells sorted from blood. Reading the label with the study, this specimen's cell subset or site is: CD45RA-negative fraction. Receptors originate from a man in his late teens or twenties in good health.

The rearrangement links TRBV18 to TRBJ2-7; D gene ambiguous. Looked up from germline, CDR1 is KGHSH and CDR2 is LQKENI. V dropped 6 bases and J dropped 6 bases, with 27 bases sitting between them. The CDR3 covers 17 residues. CDR3 residues: CASSPNTISVSSPEQYF. CDR3 sequence (DNA): TGTGCCAGCTCCCCTAATACCATATCAGTTTCGAGCCCCGAGCAGTACTTC.

This sequence joins TRBV10-2 and TRBJ2-3, with D perhaps TRBD1 (6 bases). The CDR3 length is 13 residues. V was clipped by 6 bases and J by 1 base, with 8 bases between them. Germline assignment: CDR1 WSHSY and CDR2 SAAADI. The DNA for the CDR3 is TGCGCCAGCAGCGACAGGCGCACAGATACGCAGTATTTT. It specifies CASSDRRTDTQYF.

In this sample, this clone turned up a few times. This sequence joins TRBV30 and TRBJ2-2; 8 bases map to TRBD1. The CDR3 contains 16 residues. Unmatched junction bases numbered 12, after V lost 2 bases and J lost 7 bases. Looked up from germline, CDR1 is GTSNPN and CDR2 is SVGIG (reference sequence). Written as DNA, the CDR3 is TGTGCCTGGAGTCCCCCCTACGGACAGGGCATCGGGGAGCTGTTTTTT. Translation: CAWSPPYGQGIGELFF. The full variable domain, completed using reference TRBV30 and TRBJ2-2, is SQTIHQWPATLVQPVGSPLSLECTVEGTSNPNLYWYRQAAGRGLQLLFYSVGIGQISSEVPQNLSASRPQDRQFILSSKKLLLSDSGFYLCAWSPPYGQGIGELFFGEGSRLTVL.

This clone has a handful of counts. The chain carries TRBV30 and TRBJ1-1; possible D gene TRBD1, 6 bases. With 2 bases removed from V and 5 bases from J, the gap between germline ends came to 12 bases. The germline CDR1 and CDR2 sequences are GTSNPN and SVGIG (reference sequence). The CDR3 has 13 residues. Here the CDR3 DNA reads TGTGCCTGGAGTCCACAGGGACCGACTGAAGCTTTCTTT. This codes for CAWSPQGPTEAFF.

V gene TRBV28 combines with J gene TRBJ1-5; 12 bases are a match to TRBD1. The length of the CDR3 is 16 residues. With 6 bases clipped from V and 5 bases from J, the junction kept 8 bases outside the gene matches. CDR1 is MDHEN and CDR2 is SYDVKM in the germline V gene. CDR3 DNA: TGTGCCAGCAGCGGTCCGGGACAGGGGGCCTATCAGCCCCAGCATTTT. Amino acid sequence: CASSGPGQGAYQPQHF.

V usage is TRBV6-6 and J usage is TRBJ2-7, with D uncertain. Germline V gives CDR1 MNHNY, CDR2 SVGAGI (reference sequence). V shed 0 bases and J shed 5 bases, with 11 bases lying between them. This CDR3 region has 14 residues. The CDR3 DNA reads TGTGCCAGCAGTTACTCGACGGGCATTAACGAGCAGTACTTC. It yields the protein CASSYSTGINEQYF.

The chain combines TRBV4-2 with TRBJ2-3; 11 bases align to TRBD2. CDR3 length: 16 residues. Germline loops: CDR1 LGHNA, CDR2 YNFKEQ. V gave up 0 bases and J gave up 2 bases; unmatched junction bases: 1. CDR3 in DNA: TGTGCCAGCAGCCAAGATAGCGGGGGGGCCACAGATACGCAGTATTTT. Residues: CASSQDSGGATDTQYF.

The table lists this clone with a count of one. CDR3: CASWSRDILSYEQYF. CDR3 in DNA: TGTGCCAGCTGGTCAAGGGACATCCTTTCGTACGAGCAGTACTTC. The rearrangement links TRBV28 to TRBJ2-7, with D perhaps TRBD1 (6 bases). This CDR3 is built from 15 residues. The ends were cut back, 8 bases at V and 4 bases at J, with 21 bases in the middle. CDR1 is MDHEN, CDR2 SYDVKM, per germline. The full variable domain, its missing parts supplied by reference TRBV28 and TRBJ2-7, is DVKVTQSSRYLVKRTGEKVFLECVQDMDHENMFWYRQDPGLGLRLIYFSYDVKMKEKGDIPEGYSVSREKKERFSLILESASTNQTSMYLCASWSRDILSYEQYFGPGTRLTVT.

CDR3 nucleotide sequence: TGTGCCAGCAGCGTATTCGGGGAAAACACCGGGGAGCTGTTTTTT. Translating gives CASSVFGENTGELFF. J is TRBJ2-2 and V is TRBV9; perhaps TRBD2 as D (5 bases). The V end was cut by 1 base, the J end by 2 bases, with 9 bases between. The germline V gene encodes CDR1 SGDLS and CDR2 YYNGEE. This CDR3 comprises 15 residues. Using reference TRBV9 and TRBJ2-2 for the parts outside the CDR3, the full variable domain is DSGVTQTPKHLITATGQRVTLRCSPRSGDLSVYWYQQSLDQGLQFLIQYYNGEERAKGNILERFSAQQFPDLHSELNLSSLELGDSALYFCASSVFGENTGELFFGEGSRLTVL.

A note on this clone: The same CDR3 is also encoded by other DNA sequences in this sample. The V call is TRBV10-3, the J call TRBJ1-2, with D uncertain. Germline CDR1 and CDR2: ENHRY and SYGVKD. CDR3 length: 9 amino acids. Deletions cut 10 bases from V and 7 bases from J, with 7 bases between. Written as DNA, the CDR3 is TGTGCCAGAAGGATTGGCTACACCTTC. Residues: CARRIGYTF.

Only a few counts were recorded for this clone. The chain recombines TRBV11-2 with TRBJ2-2; D is perhaps TRBD1 or TRBD2 (5 bases each). The CDR3 extends over 15 amino acids. V lost 5 bases, J lost 3 bases, and 13 bases lay in between. CDR1 SGHAT and CDR2 FQNNGV come from the germline V gene. DNA for the CDR3: TGTGCCAGCAGCCGAGAGGGGACCTACACCGGGGAGCTGTTTTTT. It yields the protein CASSREGTYTGELFF.

In this sample, this clone turned up a few times. The rearrangement uses TRBV5-1 and TRBJ1-1, with 7 positions matching TRBD1. CDR1 SGHRS and CDR2 YFSETQ come from the germline V gene. V gave up 5 bases and J gave up 1 base; unmatched junction bases: 5. The CDR3 contains 14 residues. The CDR3 is CASSKTGQNTEAFF. The DNA of the CDR3 is TGCGCCAGCAGTAAGACAGGGCAGAACACTGAAGCTTTCTTT.

The chain is built from TRBV5-1 and TRBJ2-3; 7 nucleotides match TRBD2. Germline CDR1 reads SGHRS; CDR2 reads YFSETQ. V trimming: 0 bases; J trimming: 13 bases; junction bases outside the gene matches: 14. This CDR3 contains 15 residues. CDR3 sequence: CASSLGGSGESREYF. The CDR3 DNA sequence: TGCGCCAGCAGCTTGGGGGGAAGCGGGGAGAGCCGTGAGTATTTT.

This clone was found a few times. CDR3 DNA: TGCAGCACCATGGAGGGTTCGTATGGCTACACCTTC. Protein product: CSTMEGSYGYTF. The chain uses TRBV29-1 and TRBJ1-2; D gene uncertain. Germline-derived CDR1 and CDR2 are SQVTM and ANQGSEA. V lost 8 bases and J lost 5, with 15 bases in between. The CDR3 is 12 amino acids.

The genes are TRBV5-1 and TRBJ2-7; the match to TRBD1 covers 7 bases. J gave up 4 bases and V 4 bases, and 8 bases lay outside the gene matches. Germline V gene sequence: CDR1 SGHRS, CDR2 YFSETQ. The CDR3 sequence is 14 residues long. CDR3 in DNA: TGCGCCAGCAGCCCCGGGACAGCGATATACGAGCAGTACTTC. Translating gives CASSPGTAIYEQYF.

The CDR3 is CASSFRGGETDTQYF. CDR3 DNA sequence: TGTGCCAGCAGCTTTCGAGGCGGGGAGACAGATACGCAGTATTTT. The chain carries TRBV7-8 and TRBJ2-3; possible D gene TRBD2, 6 bases. V lost 3 bases and J 3 bases, leaving 13 bases between the germline ends. The germline CDR1 and CDR2 sequences are SGHVS and FQNEAQ. CDR3 size: 15 residues.

The chain combines TRBV2 with TRBJ2-3; no reliable D call. CDR1 and CDR2 (germline): SNHLY, FYNNEI. This CDR3 contains 15 residues. V lost 6 bases to trimming and J lost 5 bases, with 18 bases between them. CDR3 residues: CASSPPGPQVDTQYF. The CDR3 coding sequence is TGTGCCAGCAGCCCCCCCGGACCCCAGGTAGATACGCAGTATTTT.

The chain is built from TRBV5-6 and TRBJ1-1; 7 bases match TRBD1. With 3 bases clipped from V and 8 bases from J, the junction kept 16 bases outside the gene matches. The CDR3 is 16 residues long. Germline assignment: CDR1 SGHDT and CDR2 YYEEEE. This CDR3 is CASSWRDRTPGWEAFF. CDR3 DNA: TGTGCCAGCAGCTGGCGGGACAGAACTCCCGGGTGGGAAGCTTTCTTT.

J is TRBJ2-7 and V is TRBV9; 8 bases map to TRBD1. Germline loops: CDR1 SGDLS, CDR2 YYNGEE. This CDR3 region has 16 residues. V dropped 4 bases and J dropped 2; count of bases not matched to a gene: 11. Here the CDR3 reads CASSPPGTGHPYEQYF. The CDR3 DNA reads as TGTGCCAGCAGCCCTCCCGGGACAGGCCATCCCTACGAGCAGTACTTC.

The chain combines TRBV11-2 with TRBJ1-5, with no clear D. V lost 3 bases, J lost 1 base, and 13 bases lay in between. The CDR3 has 16 residues. The germline V gene encodes CDR1 SGHAT and CDR2 FQNNGV. The CDR3 nucleotides are TGTGCCAGCAGCTTGTTCGGCGGACGGAGCAATCAGCCCCAGCATTTT. As protein: CASSLFGGRSNQPQHF.

This chain connects TRBV27 to TRBJ1-1; D unclear. This CDR3 has 16 residues. The germline gives CDR1 MNHEY, CDR2 SMNVEV (reference sequence). Trimming shortened V by 1 base and J by 5 bases, and 17 bases separated the two germline ends. In DNA form, the CDR3 reads TGTGCCAGCAGTTTATTCGGGAGCGAATTTGGGACTGAAGCTTTCTTT. Protein sequence: CASSLFGSEFGTEAFF.

The gene calls are TRBV28 and TRBJ1-1; 9 bases map to TRBD1. The CDR3 has 15 residues. V lost 5 bases, J lost 5 bases, and 9 bases stayed unmatched. CDR1 is MDHEN and CDR2 is SYDVKM in the germline V gene. The CDR3 DNA follows: TGTGCCAGCAGTGGGGCGACAGGGGGAAGGACTGAAGCTTTCTTT. Translating it yields CASSGATGGRTEAFF. The variable domain in full, with the rest retrieved from reference TRBV28 and TRBJ1-1, is DVKVTQSSRYLVKRTGEKVFLECVQDMDHENMFWYRQDPGLGLRLIYFSYDVKMKEKGDIPEGYSVSREKKERFSLILESASTNQTSMYLCASSGATGGRTEAFFGQGTRLTVV.

This clone was picked up one time. The rearrangement joins TRBV5-4 to TRBJ2-7; TRBD2 matches at 7 bases. The CDR3 spans 15 residues. Germline CDR1 is SGHNT and CDR2 is YYREEE (reference sequence). With 3 bases clipped from V and 2 bases from J, the junction kept 8 bases outside the gene matches. This CDR3 reads CASSSARGGTYEQYF. The CDR3 coding sequence is TGTGCCAGCAGCTCAGCCCGCGGGGGTACCTACGAGCAGTACTTC.

This sequence joins TRBV18 and TRBJ1-1; D is uncertain. CDR1 and CDR2 (germline): KGHSH, LQKENI. V lost 4 bases and J lost 1, with 4 bases in between. The CDR3 is 12 amino acids. CDR3 residues: CASSQANTEAFF. The CDR3 bases are TGTGCCAGCTCACAGGCGAACACTGAAGCTTTCTTT.

The genes are TRBV10-3 and TRBJ1-2, with 12 bases lining up with TRBD1. The CDR3 extends over 15 amino acids. Germline V lookup: CDR1 ENHRY, CDR2 SYGVKD. The ends lost 4 bases at V and 6 bases at J; junction bases unmatched: 6. CDR3 nucleotides: TGTGCCATCAGTGGGGGGACAGGGGGCGCGAATGGCTACACCTTC. It is translated as CAISGGTGGANGYTF.

About this clone itself: The sample contains more than one DNA sequence encoding this CDR3. J is TRBJ2-5 and V is TRBV2; D is uncertain. V was trimmed by 3 bases and J by 5 bases, leaving 10 bases between them. Germline V gene sequence: CDR1 SNHLY, CDR2 FYNNEI. CDR3 length: 13 residues. The chain's CDR3 is CASSERRKETQYF. The DNA for the CDR3 is TGTGCCAGCAGTGAGAGGCGGAAGGAGACCCAGTACTTC.

The chain is built from TRBV6-5 and TRBJ2-2; possibly TRBD1 or TRBD2 for D (7 bases each). The CDR3 runs to 15 residues. CDR1 and CDR2 (germline): MNHEY, SVGAGI. V gave up 6 bases and J gave up 1 base, with 12 bases separating them. The CDR3 DNA sequence: TGTGCCAGCAGCCCCAGGGGGGGGAACACCGGGGAGCTGTTTTTT. The encoded protein is CASSPRGGNTGELFF.

A word on this clone: This same CDR3 is encoded by further DNA sequences in the sample. The gene calls are TRBV11-2 and TRBJ2-3, with 9 nucleotides matching TRBD2. The length of the CDR3 is 15 residues. V trimming: 3 bases; J trimming: 2 bases; junction bases outside the gene matches: 3. Germline V gives CDR1 SGHAT, CDR2 FQNNGV. CDR3 in DNA: TGTGCCAGCAGCTTTAGCGGGAGTACCACAGATACGCAGTATTTT. It encodes CASSFSGSTTDTQYF.

The rearrangement joins TRBV5-8 to TRBJ2-5, with 11 nucleotides matching TRBD2. Germline V gives CDR1 SGHTS, CDR2 YDEGEE. This CDR3 is built from 16 residues. V lost 4 bases and J lost 1; bases outside the gene matches: 6. CDR3 residues: CASSLGTSGFQETQYF. In DNA, the CDR3 is TGTGCCAGCAGCCTAGGGACTAGCGGTTTCCAAGAGACCCAGTACTTC. Together with reference TRBV5-8 and TRBJ2-5, the CDR3 gives the full variable domain: EAGVTQSPTHLIKTRGQQATLRCSPISGHTSVYWYQQALGLGLQFLLWYDEGEERNRGNFPPRFSGRQFPNYSSELNVNALELEDSALYLCASSLGTSGFQETQYFGPGTRLLVL.

The chain recombines TRBV5-4 with TRBJ2-5; 7 bases align to TRBD1. This CDR3 is built from 16 residues. The junction had 8 bases not matched to a gene; V was cut back by 2 bases and J by 1 base. Looked up from germline, CDR1 is SGHNT and CDR2 is YYREEE (reference sequence). The CDR3 region has the DNA TGTGCCAGCAGCTTAGGACAGGCCCCCCTCCAAGAGACCCAGTACTTC. It codes for CASSLGQAPLQETQYF.

The chain is built from TRBV7-6 and TRBJ1-1; D possibly corresponds to TRBD1 (5 bases). The CDR3 totals 16 residues. The V gene lost 5 bases and the J gene lost 4 bases, with 20 bases spanning the gap. CDR1 and CDR2 from the germline V gene are SGHVS and FNYEAQ. The CDR3 DNA sequence: TGTGCCAGCAGCCCATACCCGAGCGGGGGTTTCACTGAAGCTTTCTTT. Translating it yields CASSPYPSGGFTEAFF. The complete variable domain, with remaining parts taken from reference TRBV7-6 and TRBJ1-1, reads GAGVSQSPRYKVTKRGQDVALRCDPISGHVSLYWYRQALGQGPEFLTYFNYEAQQDKSGLPNDRFSAERPEGSISTLTIQRTEQRDSAMYRCASSPYPSGGFTEAFFGQGTRLTVV.

The gene calls are TRBV5-1 and TRBJ1-4; D may be TRBD1 (5 bases). This CDR3 contains 16 residues. Trimming removed 4 bases from V and 4 bases from J, with 17 bases in between. Germline V CDR1 and CDR2: SGHRS, YFSETQ. CDR3 sequence (DNA): TGCGCCAGCAGCCTTCCGACAGAGAGTCATAATGAAAAACTGTTTTTT. This codes for CASSLPTESHNEKLFF.